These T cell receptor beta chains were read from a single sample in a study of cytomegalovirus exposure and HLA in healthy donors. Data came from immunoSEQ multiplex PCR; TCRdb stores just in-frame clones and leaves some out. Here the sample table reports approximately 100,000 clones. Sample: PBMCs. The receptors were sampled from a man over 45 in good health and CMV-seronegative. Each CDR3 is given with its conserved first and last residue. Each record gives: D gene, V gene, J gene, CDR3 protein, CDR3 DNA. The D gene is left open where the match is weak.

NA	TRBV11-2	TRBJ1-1	CASSFGEAGEAFF	TGTGCCAGCAGCTTCGGTGAGGCGGGTGAAGCTTTCTTT
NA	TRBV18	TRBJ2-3	CASSPRGRGAKTDTQYF	TGTGCCAGCTCACCACGGGGTCGGGGGGCGAAAACAGATACGCAGTATTTT
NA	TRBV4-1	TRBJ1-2	CASSQDPQFYGYTF	TGCGCCAGCAGCCAAGATCCGCAGTTCTATGGCTACACCTTC
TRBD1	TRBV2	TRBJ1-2	CASSPTTGQNGYTF	TGTGCCAGCAGTCCAACGACAGGGCAGAATGGCTACACCTTC
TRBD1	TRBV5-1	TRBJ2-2	CASSQGANTGELFF	TGCGCCAGCAGTCAGGGGGCGAACACCGGGGAGCTGTTTTTT
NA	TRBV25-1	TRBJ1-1	CASSGTLRGYTEAFF	TGTGCCAGCAGTGGAACCCTCCGGGGTTACACTGAAGCTTTCTTT
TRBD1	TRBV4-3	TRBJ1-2	CASSQPGQGLSYGYTF	TGCGCCAGCAGCCAACCGGGACAGGGGCTATCCTATGGCTACACCTTC
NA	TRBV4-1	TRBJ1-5	CASSQDNGFGQPQHF	TGCGCCAGCAGCCAAGATAACGGGTTTGGTCAGCCCCAGCATTTT
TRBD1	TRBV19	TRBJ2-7	CASRDRAFHEQYF	TGTGCCAGTAGGGACAGGGCTTTTCACGAGCAGTACTTC
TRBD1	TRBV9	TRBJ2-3	CASSVATGGTDTQYF	TGTGCCAGCAGCGTAGCAACAGGGGGCACAGATACGCAGTATTTT
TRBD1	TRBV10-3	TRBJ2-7	CAISPGTGQAYEQYF	TGTGCCATCAGTCCTGGGACAGGGCAGGCCTACGAGCAGTACTTC
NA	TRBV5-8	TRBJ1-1	CASSPGRGRDTEAFF	TGTGCCAGCAGCCCCGGGCGAGGGAGGGACACTGAAGCTTTCTTT
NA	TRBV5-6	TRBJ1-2	CASSGDSPAGYTF	TGTGCCAGCAGCGGAGACAGCCCAGCAGGCTACACCTTC
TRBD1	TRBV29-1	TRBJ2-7	CSARGQSYEQYF	TGCAGCGCTAGGGGACAGTCCTACGAGCAGTACTTC
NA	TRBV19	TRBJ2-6	CVSSPGRGSYSGANVLTF	TGTGTCAGTAGCCCGGGACGGGGGTCCTACTCTGGGGCCAACGTCCTGACTTTC
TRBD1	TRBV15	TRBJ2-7	CATSSIGQGISYEQYF	TGTGCCACCAGCAGTATCGGACAGGGGATATCCTACGAGCAGTACTTC
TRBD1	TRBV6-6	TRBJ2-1	CASTLRDRGGGEQFF	TGTGCCAGCACCTTGAGGGACAGGGGAGGCGGTGAGCAGTTCTTC
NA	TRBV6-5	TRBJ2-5	CASREFGAKETQYF	TGTGCCAGCAGGGAGTTTGGAGCCAAAGAGACCCAGTACTTC
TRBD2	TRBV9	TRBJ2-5	CASSVGGSGSETQYF	TGTGCCAGCAGCGTAGGGGGTAGCGGGAGTGAGACCCAGTACTTC
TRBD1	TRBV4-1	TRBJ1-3	CASSQEGQGASIYF	TGCGCCAGCAGCCAAGAGGGGCAGGGGGCCTCCATATATTTT
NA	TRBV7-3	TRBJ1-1	CASSLRPTGSTEAFF	TGTGCCAGCAGCTTAAGGCCCACCGGGAGCACTGAAGCTTTCTTT
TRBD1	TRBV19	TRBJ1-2	CASSTPDRVGYGYTF	TGTGCCAGTAGTACCCCGGACAGGGTTGGCTATGGCTACACCTTC
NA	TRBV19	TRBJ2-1	CASSKLLQLGRTSGDNEQFF	TGTGCCAGTAGTAAATTACTCCAACTAGGCCGGACTTCAGGGGACAATGAGCAGTTCTTC
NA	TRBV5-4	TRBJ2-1	CASSGGPSGSYNEQFF	TGTGCCAGCAGCGGGGGGCCTAGCGGTAGCTACAATGAGCAGTTCTTC
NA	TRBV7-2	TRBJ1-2	CASSQQGGDYGYTF	TGTGCCAGCAGCCAACAGGGTGGGGACTATGGCTACACCTTC
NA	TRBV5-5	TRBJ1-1	CASSLAPDTEAFF	TGTGCCAGCAGCTTGGCCCCGGACACTGAAGCTTTCTTT
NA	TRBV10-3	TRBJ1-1	CAIRRQENTEAFF	TGTGCCATCAGAAGGCAGGAGAACACTGAAGCTTTCTTT
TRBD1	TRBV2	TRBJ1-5	CASRGQGDQPQHF	TGTGCCAGCAGGGGACAGGGGGATCAGCCCCAGCATTTT